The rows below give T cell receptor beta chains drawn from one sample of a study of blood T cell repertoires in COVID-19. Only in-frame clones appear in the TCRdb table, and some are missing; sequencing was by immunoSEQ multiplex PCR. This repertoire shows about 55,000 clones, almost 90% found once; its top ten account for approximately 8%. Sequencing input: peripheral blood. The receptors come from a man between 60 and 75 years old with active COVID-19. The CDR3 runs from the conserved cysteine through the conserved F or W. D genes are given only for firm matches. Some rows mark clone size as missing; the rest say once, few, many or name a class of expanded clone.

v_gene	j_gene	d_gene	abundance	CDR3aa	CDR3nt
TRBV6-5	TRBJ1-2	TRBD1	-	CASSYSVRGQGRGYTF	TGTGCCAGCAGTTACTCGGTCCGGGGACAGGGCCGTGGCTACACCTTC
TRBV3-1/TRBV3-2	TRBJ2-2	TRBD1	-	CASSPTGLNTGELFF	TGTGCCAGCAGCCCGACAGGGTTGAACACCGGGGAGCTGTTTTTT
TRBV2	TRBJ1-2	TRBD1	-	CAVHGRQGDYGYTF	TGTGCCGTACACGGGAGACAGGGGGACTATGGCTACACCTTC
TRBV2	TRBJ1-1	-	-	CASYYGSNEAFF	TGTGCCAGCTATTACGGGTCGAACGAGGCTTTCTTT
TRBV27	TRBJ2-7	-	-	CASKSSGDYPSYEQYF	TGTGCCAGCAAAAGCTCAGGGGACTACCCCTCCTACGAGCAGTACTTC
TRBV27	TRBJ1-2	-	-	CASSRAEGYTF	TGTGCCAGCAGTCGCGCGGAAGGCTACACCTTC
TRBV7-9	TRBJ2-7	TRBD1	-	CASIPDRGGSEQYF	TGTGCCAGCATCCCCGACAGGGGTGGTTCCGAGCAGTACTTC
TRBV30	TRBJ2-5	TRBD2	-	CAWVRGLAGETQYF	TGTGCCTGGGTCCGGGGACTAGCGGGCGAGACCCAGTACTTC
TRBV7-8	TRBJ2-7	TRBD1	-	CATGTGGDEQYF	TGTGCCACCGGGACAGGGGGAGACGAGCAGTACTTC
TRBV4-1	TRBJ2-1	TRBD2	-	CASRGGSGARPGRRNEQFF	TGCGCCAGCAGGGGGGGGAGTGGGGCCCGCCCTGGTCGACGGAATGAGCAGTTCTTC
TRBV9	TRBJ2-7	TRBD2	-	CASSVGLAGMSSYEQYF	TGTGCCAGCAGCGTAGGCCTAGCGGGAATGAGCTCCTACGAGCAGTACTTC
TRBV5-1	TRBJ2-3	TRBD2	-	CASSLWASGKDTQYF	TGCGCCAGCAGCTTGTGGGCTAGCGGGAAAGATACGCAGTATTTT
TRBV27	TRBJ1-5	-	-	CASSLSRVGQPQHF	TGTGCCAGCAGTCTCTCCAGGGTCGGGCAGCCCCAGCATTTT
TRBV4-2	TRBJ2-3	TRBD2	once	CASSQELREATDTQYF	TGTGCCAGCAGCCAAGAGTTGCGGGAGGCCACAGATACGCAGTATTTT
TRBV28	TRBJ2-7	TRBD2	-	CASSFLPGGLYEQYF	TGTGCCAGCAGTTTTCTACCGGGAGGATTGTACGAGCAGTACTTC
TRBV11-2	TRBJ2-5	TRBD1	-	CASNPTGGGPQYF	TGTGCCAGCAACCCTACAGGGGGCGGCCCCCAGTACTTC
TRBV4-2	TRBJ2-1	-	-	CASSQVGTGAAEQFF	TGTGCCAGCAGCCAAGTGGGGACTGGGGCCGCTGAGCAGTTCTTC
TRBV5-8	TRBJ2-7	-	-	CASNLGRGKYEQYF	TGTGCCAGCAACCTTGGAAGGGGCAAGTACGAGCAGTACTTC
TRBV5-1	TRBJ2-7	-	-	CASSSTGTYEQYF	TGCGCCAGCAGCTCAACAGGGACCTACGAGCAGTACTTC
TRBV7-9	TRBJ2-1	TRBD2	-	CASSVLAANEQFF	TGTGCCAGCAGCGTACTAGCGGCCAATGAGCAGTTCTTC
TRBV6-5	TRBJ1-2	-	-	CASSSQGAGYTF	TGTGCCAGCAGTTCCCAGGGTGCCGGCTACACCTTC
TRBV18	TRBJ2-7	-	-	CASSPPLVLYEQYF	TGTGCCAGCTCACCACCCCTCGTCCTCTACGAGCAGTACTTC
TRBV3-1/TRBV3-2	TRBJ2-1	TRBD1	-	CASSERKQGTYNEQFF	TGTGCCAGCAGCGAAAGGAAACAGGGGACCTACAATGAGCAGTTCTTC
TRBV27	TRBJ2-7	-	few	CASSLSQVAYEQYF	TGTGCCAGCAGTTTGTCACAGGTGGCTTACGAGCAGTACTTC
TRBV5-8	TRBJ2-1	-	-	CASSLGGTVYNEQFF	TGTGCCAGCAGCTTGGGAGGGACTGTCTACAATGAGCAGTTCTTC
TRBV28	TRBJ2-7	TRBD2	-	CASMRTSGPYEQYF	TGTGCCAGCATGAGGACTAGCGGGCCCTACGAGCAGTACTTC
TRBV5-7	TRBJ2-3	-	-	CASSLAHRVTDTQYF	TGTGCCAGCAGCTTGGCCCACAGGGTAACAGATACGCAGTATTTT
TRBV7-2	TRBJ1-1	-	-	CASSLGLIEAFF	TGTGCCAGCAGCTTAGGACTAATTGAAGCTTTCTTT
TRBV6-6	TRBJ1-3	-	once	CASRSEGGNTIYF	TGTGCCAGCAGATCGGAGGGAGGAAACACCATATATTTT
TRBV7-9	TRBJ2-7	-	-	CASSLDNGGNPYEQYF	TGTGCCAGCAGCTTAGACAATGGAGGGAACCCCTACGAGCAGTACTTC
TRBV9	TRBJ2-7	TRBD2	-	CASSQSGTGGARGLAGAAYEQYF	TGTGCCAGCAGCCAGTCTGGGACAGGGGGCGCAAGGGGACTAGCGGGGGCAGCCTACGAGCAGTACTTC
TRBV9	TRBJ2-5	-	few	CASSVRGLTRGETQYF	TGTGCCAGCAGCGTCAGAGGACTAACCCGGGGAGAGACCCAGTACTTC
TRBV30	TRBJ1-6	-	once	CAWSGRITLNNSPLHF	TGTGCCTGGAGTGGCAGGATTACTCTTAATAATTCACCCCTCCACTTT
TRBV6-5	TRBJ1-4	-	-	CASSYSGRNEKLFF	TGTGCCAGCAGTTACTCCGGCAGGAATGAAAAACTGTTTTTT
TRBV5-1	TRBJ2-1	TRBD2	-	CASSLGYWTSGTSYNEQFF	TGCGCCAGCAGCTTGGGGTACTGGACTAGCGGGACATCCTACAATGAGCAGTTCTTC
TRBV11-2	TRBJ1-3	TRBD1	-	CASSLVRDRGPSGNTIYF	TGTGCCAGCAGCTTAGTGCGGGACAGGGGGCCTTCTGGAAACACCATATATTTT
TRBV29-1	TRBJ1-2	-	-	CSVEEVGRGEVYTF	TGCAGCGTTGAAGAGGTTGGGAGGGGTGAGGTCTACACCTTC
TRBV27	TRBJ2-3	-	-	CASSAANTDTQYF	TGTGCCAGCAGCGCGGCTAACACAGATACGCAGTATTTT
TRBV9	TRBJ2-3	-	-	CASSVRAGTDTQYF	TGTGCCAGCAGCGTCCGTGCGGGCACAGATACGCAGTATTTT
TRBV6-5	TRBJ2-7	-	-	CASIRGYEQYF	TGTGCCAGCATTAGAGGCTACGAGCAGTACTTC
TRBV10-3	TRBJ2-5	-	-	CAISESVAGETQYF	TGTGCCATCAGTGAGTCCGTTGCCGGAGAGACCCAGTACTTC
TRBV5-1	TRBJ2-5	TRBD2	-	CASSPPLAGEETQYF	TGCGCCAGCAGCCCCCCCCTAGCGGGAGAGGAGACCCAGTACTTC
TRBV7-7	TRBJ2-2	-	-	CASSLGGTNTGELFF	TGTGCCAGCAGCTTAGGTGGGACTAACACCGGGGAGCTGTTTTTT
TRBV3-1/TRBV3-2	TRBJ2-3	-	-	CASSQEVVPDTQYF	TGTGCCAGCAGCCAAGAAGTAGTCCCAGATACGCAGTATTTT
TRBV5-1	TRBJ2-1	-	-	CASSLVRGSSYNEQFF	TGCGCCAGCAGCTTGGTTCGGGGGAGCTCCTACAATGAGCAGTTCTTC
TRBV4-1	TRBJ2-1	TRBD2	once	CASSLRAGEARNEQFF	TGCGCCAGCAGCTTGCGAGCGGGAGAGGCTCGGAATGAGCAGTTCTTC
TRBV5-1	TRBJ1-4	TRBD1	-	CASSLVSGQPVSNEKLFF	TGCGCCAGCAGCTTGGTCTCGGGACAGCCGGTATCTAATGAAAAACTGTTTTTT